What follows are 5 T cell receptor beta chains derived from one specimen sequenced in a study of T cells in Graves' hyperthyroidism and ophthalmopathy. Using RNA transcripts as the source, TCR beta CDR3 regions were amplified. A first-round RT-PCR of the TCR CDR3 used the HTBI primer set. TCRdb re-analysed the multiplex PCR reads in MiXCR, keeping a single row per CDR3 protein. The sample shows under 650,000 distinct CDR3 sequences, about 16% of them seen only once. The sequencing sample was made of blood. The receptor set was obtained from a woman aged 25-40 years with Graves' hyperthyroidism.

This clonotype was observed many times. The chain links TRBV2 to TRBJ2-7; D call uncertain. V was cut by 0 bases and J by 3 bases, with 12 bases left in between. Germline CDR1 reads SNHLY; CDR2 reads FYNNEI. This CDR3 is 15 amino acids long. CDR3 sequence reads: CASSEALRRNYEQYF. CDR3 nucleotides: TGTGCCAGCAGTGAAGCGCTTCGAAGGAACTACGAGCAGTACTTC.

The V and J genes are TRBV20-1 and TRBJ1-5; D possibly corresponds to TRBD1 (5 bases). Trimming removed 0 bases at V and 3 bases at J, with 15 bases between. The CDR3 runs 16 residues. Germline-derived CDR1 and CDR2 are DFQATT and SNEGSKA (reference sequence). The CDR3 coding sequence is TGCAGTGCTAGAGATCTTTATACAGGATTCAATCAGCCCCAGCATTTT. Translation gives CSARDLYTGFNQPQHF.

This clonotype was detected once. The chain has TRBV11-3 and TRBJ2-3; 8 nucleotides align to TRBD1. The length of the CDR3 is 13 residues. CDR1 is SGHNT, CDR2 YENEEA, per germline. J gave up 5 bases and V 5 bases, and 3 bases lay outside the gene matches. The CDR3 DNA reads TGTGCCAGCAGCCGGACAGGGAAAGATACGCAGTATTTT. This gives the protein CASSRTGKDTQYF.

This clonotype was seen a few times. The chain's CDR3 is CASSRSQTPFANTGELFF. The CDR3 nucleotides read TGTGCCAGCAGTCGGAGCCAGACACCTTTCGCGAACACCGGGGAGCTGTTTTTT. The chain joins TRBV6-1 to TRBJ2-2, with D hard to call. V was shortened by 5 bases and J by 0 bases, with 19 bases between the two germline ends. The CDR3 covers 18 residues. CDR1 is MNHNS and CDR2 is SASEGT in the germline V gene.

This clonotype appeared many times. J is TRBJ2-3 and V is TRBV12-3 or TRBV12-4; D may match TRBD1 or TRBD2 (6 bases each). The V end lost 3 bases, the J end lost 4 bases, and 14 bases lay between the germline ends. This CDR3 has 15 amino acids. The CDR3 nucleotides are TGTGCCAGCAGTTTGGGGGCGGGGAGTGCAGATACGCAGTATTTT. Protein: CASSLGAGSADTQYF.